This TCR beta chain came from a study of T cell repertoires in cytomegalovirus infection. Study-level background: In the study, CMV epitopes included recently identified HLA-C-restricted and well-studied HLA-B-restricted ones. Public TCR beta signatures were indicative of both CMV infection and a matching HLA type. Whole-study findings and limits: Individuals carrying CMV plus the relevant HLA were identified by cumulative frequency of public TCR beta families. CMV-specific HLA-C-restricted TCR beta clonotypes dominated the ex vivo response.

Notes on this clonotype: As yet, its antigen is unknown.

MiXCR, applied by TCRdb to the reads, yields one record per CDR3 protein. Among fewer than 1,000,000 distinct CDR3 sequences listed, about a third were seen once. Germline lookup yields CDR1 MNHNY and CDR2 SVGAGI (reference sequence). With V trimmed by 5 bases and J by 6 bases, 8 bases remained unmatched. CDR3 length: 16 residues. This TCR was recovered from a human donor in good health (CMV status not recorded). Some clones in this sample may be carry-over from other donors' samples. The rearrangement links TRBV6-6 to TRBJ2-2, with 11 bases that match TRBD1. Sequencing used cultured CD8+ T cells from PBMCs, obtained from culture after CMV antigen stimulation. CDR3 region: CASSTSRDRGSGELFF. As DNA, the CDR3 is TGTGCCAGCAGTACAAGCCGGGACAGGGGGTCCGGGGAGCTGTTTTTT.